The 23 T cell receptor beta chains below come from one sample, sequenced in a study of T cell repertoires in cytomegalovirus infection. Antigens for these TCRs are unknown. TCRdb itself ran the reads through MiXCR, one entry per CDR3 protein. The sample lists some 920,000 distinct CDR3 sequences; approximately 31% were seen once. The sample here was cultured CD8+ T cells from PBMCs, taken from culture after CMV antigen stimulation. The receptors originated from a human donor in good health (CMV status not recorded). Some clones in this sample may be carry-over from other donors' samples.

In its sample, this clonotype was seen a few times. The J gene is TRBJ1-2, the V gene TRBV6-6; tentatively, D is TRBD1 (6 bases). The CDR3 runs to 11 residues. Looked up from germline, CDR1 is MNHNY and CDR2 is SVGAGI (reference sequence). V gave up 10 bases and J gave up 7 bases, with 13 bases separating them. CDR3 in DNA: TGTGCCACCCTCTGGGGGGCTGGCTACACCTTC. It codes for CATLWGAGYTF.

This clonotype appeared many times. This sequence joins TRBV7-9 and TRBJ1-2; TRBD1 matches at 7 bases. The CDR3 loop spans 15 amino acids. The germline V gene has CDR1 SEHNR and CDR2 FQNEAQ (reference sequence). V dropped 5 bases and J dropped 5; count of bases not matched to a gene: 11. CDR3 coding DNA: TGTGCCAGCAGCGACTCAGGGGGAGTAGGGTATGGCTACACCTTC. Amino acids: CASSDSGGVGYGYTF.

In its sample, this clonotype was seen a few times. The chain is built from TRBV19 and TRBJ1-2; no firm D call. Germline V CDR1 and CDR2: LNHDA, SQIVND (reference sequence). The CDR3 has 12 amino acids. V lost 3 bases and J lost 6, with 8 bases in between. DNA of the CDR3: TGTGCCAGTAGTATCGCTTGGGATGGCTACACCTTC. This sequence encodes CASSIAWDGYTF.

This clonotype was recorded a few times. The CDR3 DNA is TGTGCCAGCAGCTTAGCGAGACAGTACGAGCAGTACGTC. Amino acids: CASSLARQYEQYV. The chain is built from TRBV7-2 and TRBJ2-7; D may be TRBD1 (5 bases). Germline V CDR1 and CDR2: SGHTA, FQGNSA. V lost 0 bases to trimming and J lost 4 bases, with 7 bases between them. The CDR3 covers 13 residues.

This clonotype was seen more than once but under ten times. The CDR3 DNA follows: TGTGCCAGCATCAGACCTCGCGGCAGGAACACTGAAGCTTTCTTT. This codes for CASIRPRGRNTEAFF. The rearrangement links TRBV6-5 to TRBJ1-1; D unresolved. Trimming took 7 bases from V and 1 from J, leaving 16 bases between them. The CDR3 consists of 15 residues. Germline V gene data show CDR1 as MNHEY and CDR2 as SVGAGI.

The chain couples TRBV7-9 to TRBJ2-7, with TRBD2 matching 8 bases. Germline V gives CDR1 SEHNR, CDR2 FQNEAQ (reference sequence). This CDR3 region has 14 residues. Trimming removed 5 bases from V and 4 bases from J; junction bases left unmatched: 7. In DNA form, the CDR3 reads TGTGCCAGCAGCCATAGCGGGGCAACGTACGAGCAGTACTTC. Amino acid sequence: CASSHSGATYEQYF.

This clonotype was recorded at least ten times. The chain joins TRBV7-6 to TRBJ2-1, with D hard to call. Germline-derived CDR1 and CDR2 are SGHVS and FNYEAQ. V lost 2 bases and J lost 7, with 9 bases in between. The CDR3 is 13 residues long. The CDR3 is CASSLWVGNEQFF. The CDR3 region has the DNA TGTGCCAGCAGCTTATGGGTCGGAAATGAGCAGTTCTTC. The full variable domain, with the rest looked up from reference TRBV7-6 and TRBJ2-1, is GAGVSQSPRYKVTKRGQDVALRCDPISGHVSLYWYRQALGQGPEFLTYFNYEAQQDKSGLPNDRFSAERPEGSISTLTIQRTEQRDSAMYRCASSLWVGNEQFFGPGTRLTVL.

The V call is TRBV27, the J call TRBJ1-5; 9 bases are a match to TRBD1. The CDR3 spans 14 residues. The V gene's germline CDR1 is MNHEY and CDR2 SMNVEV (reference sequence). V gave up 3 bases and J gave up 5 bases; unmatched junction bases: 2. CDR3 region: CASSLDRGYQPQHF. The CDR3 bases are TGTGCCAGCAGTTTGGACAGGGGTTATCAGCCCCAGCATTTT.

Concerning this clonotype: A junction end diverges from the germline sequence, so it may reflect a read error. The chain couples TRBV6-6 to TRBJ2-1, with D unresolved. CDR3 length: 11 amino acids. Germline assignment: CDR1 MNHNY and CDR2 SVGAGI (reference sequence). The CDR3 nucleotides are TGTGTCAGCAGTCTGGGGAATGAGCAGTTCTTC. It is translated as CVSSLGNEQFF.

The chain joins TRBV20-1 to TRBJ2-2, with no clear D. The V end was cut by 2 bases, the J end by 1 base, with 2 bases between. The CDR3 covers 12 residues. Per the germline V gene, CDR1 is DFQATT and CDR2 is SNEGSKA (reference sequence). For the CDR3, the DNA is TGCAGTGCTAGACAGAACACCGGGGAGCTGTTTTTT. As protein: CSARQNTGELFF.

The chain has TRBV19 and TRBJ1-5; D gene ambiguous. V was shortened by 0 bases and J by 2 bases, with 11 bases between the two germline ends. Germline V gene lookup returns CDR1 LNHDA and CDR2 SQIVND (reference sequence). The CDR3 runs 16 residues. The CDR3 nucleotides read TGTGCCAGTAGTATAGATCTCCATACCGGCAATCAGCCCCAGCATTTT. It is translated as CASSIDLHTGNQPQHF.

The V and J genes are TRBV5-4 and TRBJ2-7; 7 positions agree with TRBD1. With V trimmed by 4 bases and J by 3 bases, 10 bases remained unmatched. The CDR3 runs to 15 residues. The germline V gene encodes CDR1 SGHNT and CDR2 YYREEE (reference sequence). CDR3 sequence reads: CASSGTGQMFYEQYF. CDR3 DNA: TGTGCCAGCAGCGGCACGGGACAGATGTTCTACGAGCAGTACTTC. The whole variable domain, filled in from reference TRBV5-4 and TRBJ2-7, reads ETGVTQSPTHLIKTRGQQVTLRCSSQSGHNTVSWYQQALGQGPQFIFQYYREEENGRGNFPPRFSGLQFPNYSSELNVNALELDDSALYLCASSGTGQMFYEQYFGPGTRLTVT.

This chain uses TRBV6-1 with TRBJ1-1; no reliable D call. This CDR3 is built from 13 residues. Germline CDR1 is MNHNS and CDR2 is SASEGT. With 10 bases removed from V and 1 base from J, the gap between germline ends came to 13 bases. In nucleotides, the CDR3 is TGTGCCACTACTCGCGGGAGGAACACTGAAGCTTTCTTT. Its translation: CATTRGRNTEAFF.

This clonotype was seen only a few times. This chain uses TRBV12-5 with TRBJ2-5; no clear D. This CDR3 comprises 13 residues. V lost 0 bases and J 5 bases, leaving 7 bases between the germline ends. From germline, CDR1 is LGHNT and CDR2 FRNRAP. CDR3 residues: CASGLVAAETQYF. The CDR3 DNA reads TGTGCTAGTGGTTTGGTAGCTGCCGAGACCCAGTACTTC.

A few counts support this clonotype. The chain links TRBV7-9 to TRBJ2-3, with 7 bases aligning to TRBD2. Germline CDR1 is SEHNR and CDR2 is FQNEAQ (reference sequence). Trimming at V came to 4 bases and at J to 4 bases, leaving 8 bases not matched to a gene. The CDR3 spans 15 residues. CDR3 bases: TGTGCCAGCAGCTCCCCGACTAGCTCTGCAGATACGCAGTATTTT. The encoded protein is CASSSPTSSADTQYF.

This clonotype was counted a few times. The chain joins TRBV6-1 to TRBJ1-2; D is unresolved. Per germline, CDR1 MNHNS and CDR2 SASEGT. This CDR3 contains 14 residues. V was pared by 4 bases and J by 0 bases, with 9 bases between. This CDR3 is CASSAPSANYGYTF. CDR3 DNA sequence: TGTGCCAGCAGTGCTCCTTCCGCTAACTATGGCTACACCTTC.

This clonotype has more than one count but fewer than ten. The CDR3: CASRFPGGEKLFF. CDR3 in DNA: TGTGCCAGCAGGTTTCCGGGAGGGGAAAAACTGTTTTTT. The chain uses TRBV7-9 and TRBJ1-4; D remains ambiguous. Germline lookup yields CDR1 SEHNR and CDR2 FQNEAQ (reference sequence). V shed 6 bases and J shed 8 bases, with 13 bases lying between them. This CDR3 has 13 residues.

This clonotype was seen many times. The chain uses TRBV12-3 or TRBV12-4 and TRBJ1-4; TRBD1 matches 9 bases. V shed 4 bases, J shed 3 bases, and the junction held 0 bases outside the gene matches. This CDR3 spans 14 amino acids. For the CDR3, the DNA is TGTGCCAGCAGTTGGGACAGGGCTAATGAAAAACTGTTTTTT. This sequence encodes CASSWDRANEKLFF.

The gene calls are TRBV29-1 and TRBJ1-2; D is possibly TRBD1 (6 bases). CDR3 length: 13 amino acids. The V and J ends lost 4 bases and 5 bases respectively, with 14 bases between them. The germline V gene encodes CDR1 SQVTM and CDR2 ANQGSEA. The CDR3 bases are TGCAGCGTTGTTGGCGACGGGACATATGGCTACACCTTC. Translation gives CSVVGDGTYGYTF.

The chain has TRBV19 and TRBJ1-5; no clear D. Trimming removed 7 bases at V and 1 base at J, with 11 bases between. The germline CDR1 and CDR2 sequences are LNHDA and SQIVND (reference sequence). The CDR3 loop spans 14 amino acids. The CDR3 loop reads CASNRVGSNQPQHF. The DNA for the CDR3 is TGTGCCAGTAATAGGGTGGGAAGCAATCAGCCCCAGCATTTT.

This clonotype was found many times. V gene TRBV7-2 combines with J gene TRBJ2-3; D is undetermined. Per the germline V gene, CDR1 is SGHTA and CDR2 is FQGNSA. The CDR3 runs 14 residues. Trimming removed 5 bases from V and 5 bases from J, with 14 bases in between. CDR3 sequence (DNA): TGTGCCAGCAGCCCTTGGGCCGATGGAGATACGCAGTATTTT. Translation: CASSPWADGDTQYF.

The sample holds many counts of this clonotype. The V call is TRBV7-2, the J call TRBJ2-3; TRBD2 matches 7 bases. Trimming at V came to 2 bases and at J to 2 bases, leaving 7 bases not matched to a gene. This CDR3 has 16 residues. Germline CDR1 is SGHTA and CDR2 is FQGNSA. The CDR3 sequence: CASSLKIAGLTDTQYF. The CDR3 DNA is TGTGCCAGCAGCTTAAAAATAGCGGGCCTCACAGATACGCAGTATTTT. Together with reference TRBV7-2 and TRBJ2-3, the CDR3 gives the full variable domain: GAGVSQSPSNKVTEKGKDVELRCDPISGHTALYWYRQSLGQGLEFLIYFQGNSAPDKSGLPSDRFSAERTGGSVSTLTIQRTQQEDSAVYLCASSLKIAGLTDTQYFGPGTRLTVL.

This chain links TRBV6-5 with TRBJ1-1; maybe TRBD1 (5 bases). V shed 4 bases and J shed 1 base, with 16 bases lying between them. The CDR3 has 16 amino acids. Germline V CDR1 and CDR2: MNHEY, SVGAGI. The CDR3 region is CASSFPGIRGNTEAFF. The CDR3 DNA sequence: TGTGCCAGCAGTTTTCCAGGGATTCGGGGGAACACTGAAGCTTTCTTT.